This TCR beta chain emerged from a study of CD8+ T cells in alopecia areata. The overall study: Administration of oral tofacitinib to treated patients was at 5 to 10 mg twice daily. Study-wide points: An increase in clonality over normal scalp was evident in lesional scalp, especially alopecia totalis/universalis.

On this clone itself: Antigen: not known. Other DNA sequences in the same sample also yield this CDR3.

The authors extracted RNA and reverse transcribed it into cDNA as the sequencing template. Measured with immunoSEQ multiplex PCR; TCRdb has only the in-frame clones, and not every one. The sample carries about 98,000 clones, under 45% recorded once. Deletions cut 0 bases from V and 4 bases from J, with 5 bases between. CDR3 size: 13 residues. Per germline, CDR1 SGHRS and CDR2 YFSETQ. The specimen sequenced was CD4+ T cells sorted from blood. The TCR was taken from a human donor with alopecia areata. This chain joins TRBV5-1 and TRBJ1-5; D unresolved. The CDR3 DNA is TGCGCCAGCAGCTTGGACAGTAATCAGCCCCAGCATTTT. Protein product: CASSLDSNQPQHF.